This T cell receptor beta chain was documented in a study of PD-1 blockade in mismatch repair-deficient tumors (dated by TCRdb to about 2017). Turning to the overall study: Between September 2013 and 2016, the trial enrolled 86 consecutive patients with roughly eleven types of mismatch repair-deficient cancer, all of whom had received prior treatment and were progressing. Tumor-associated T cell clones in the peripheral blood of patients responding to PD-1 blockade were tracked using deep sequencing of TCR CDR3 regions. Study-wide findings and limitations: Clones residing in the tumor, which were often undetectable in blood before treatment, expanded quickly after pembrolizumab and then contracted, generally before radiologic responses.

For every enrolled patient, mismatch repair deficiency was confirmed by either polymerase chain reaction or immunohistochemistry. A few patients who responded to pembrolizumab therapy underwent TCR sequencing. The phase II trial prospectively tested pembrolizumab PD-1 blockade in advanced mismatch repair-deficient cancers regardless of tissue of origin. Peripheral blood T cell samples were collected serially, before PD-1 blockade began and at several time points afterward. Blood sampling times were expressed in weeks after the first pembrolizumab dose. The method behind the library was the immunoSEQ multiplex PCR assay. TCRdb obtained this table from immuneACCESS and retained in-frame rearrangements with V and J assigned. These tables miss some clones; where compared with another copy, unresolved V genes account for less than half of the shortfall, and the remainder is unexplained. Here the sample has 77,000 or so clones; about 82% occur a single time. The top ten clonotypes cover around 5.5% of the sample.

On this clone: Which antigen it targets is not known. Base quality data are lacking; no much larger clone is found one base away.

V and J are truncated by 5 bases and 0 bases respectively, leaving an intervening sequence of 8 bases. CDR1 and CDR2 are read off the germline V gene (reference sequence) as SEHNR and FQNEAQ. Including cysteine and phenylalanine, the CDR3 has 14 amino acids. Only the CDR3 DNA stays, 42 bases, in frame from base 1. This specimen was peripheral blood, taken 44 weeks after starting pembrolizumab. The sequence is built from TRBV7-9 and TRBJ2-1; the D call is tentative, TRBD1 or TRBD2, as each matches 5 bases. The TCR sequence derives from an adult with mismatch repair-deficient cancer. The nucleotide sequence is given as TGTGCCAGCAGCGGGGGAAGCTCCTACAATGAGCAGTTCTTC. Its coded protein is CASSGGSSYNEQFF.